These T cell receptor beta chains were read from a single sample in a study of blood T cell repertoires in COVID-19. Measured with immunoSEQ multiplex PCR; TCRdb has only the in-frame clones, and not every one. The sample shows some 180,000 clones, more than 70% of them seen only once. Sequences were obtained from peripheral blood. The source of these receptors is a middle-aged man with active or convalescent COVID-19. Each CDR3 is given with its conserved first and last residue. D genes are given only for firm matches. Size is stated for part of the rows, as once, few or many counts, or as a class when the clone is expanded.

J	D	V	size	CDR3	DNA
TRBJ2-5	-	TRBV2	-	CARTIGKTQYF	TGTGCCAGGACAATCGGAAAGACCCAGTACTTC
TRBJ2-3	-	TRBV28	-	CASREADTQYF	TGTGCCAGTAGGGAGGCAGATACGCAGTATTTT
TRBJ2-2	TRBD1	TRBV5-4	-	CASSSVTGGSGELFF	TGTGCCAGCAGCTCCGTAACAGGGGGGTCCGGGGAGCTGTTTTTT
TRBJ1-1	TRBD1	TRBV19	-	CASIPSGTGGWNTEAFF	TGTGCCAGTATACCCTCCGGGACAGGGGGCTGGAACACTGAAGCTTTCTTT
TRBJ1-6	-	TRBV5-1	-	CASSLDGNSPLHF	TGCGCCAGCAGCTTGGACGGGAATTCACCCCTCCACTTT
TRBJ2-2	-	TRBV27	-	CASRPGASNTGELFF	TGTGCCAGTCGCCCAGGGGCTTCGAACACCGGGGAGCTGTTTTTT
TRBJ1-1	-	TRBV2	once	CASMADTEAFF	TGTGCCAGCATGGCGGACACTGAAGCTTTCTTT
TRBJ1-1	-	TRBV5-5	-	CASSLVSSNTEAFF	TGTGCCAGCAGCTTGGTGAGTTCGAACACTGAAGCTTTCTTT
TRBJ2-1	TRBD2	TRBV5-1	-	CASSLWRESSYNEQFF	TGCGCCAGCAGCTTGTGGCGGGAGAGCTCCTACAATGAGCAGTTCTTC
TRBJ1-6	-	TRBV9	-	CAGSVLSSSYNSPLHF	TGTGCCGGCAGCGTCTTGTCGAGCTCCTATAATTCACCCCTCCACTTT
TRBJ2-7	-	TRBV19	-	CATSGEYSYEQYF	TGTGCCACCTCAGGGGAATATTCCTACGAGCAGTACTTC
TRBJ1-2	-	TRBV6-5	-	CASISRQGGDGYTF	TGTGCCAGCATCTCCCGTCAGGGAGGCGATGGCTACACCTTC
TRBJ2-3	-	TRBV5-4	-	CASSTDLITDTQYF	TGTGCCAGCAGCACGGACTTGATTACAGATACGCAGTATTTT
TRBJ2-1	-	TRBV7-6	few	CASSVTRGRFYNEQFF	TGTGCCAGCAGCGTCACCAGGGGCCGCTTCTACAATGAGCAGTTCTTC
TRBJ2-7	-	TRBV3-1/TRBV3-2	-	CASSQDKRHEQYF	TGTGCCAGCAGCCAAGATAAGCGCCACGAGCAGTACTTC
TRBJ1-1	TRBD1	TRBV28	-	CASSRQTGGGTEAFF	TGTGCCAGCAGTCGTCAGACAGGGGGCGGCACTGAAGCTTTCTTT
TRBJ2-7	TRBD1	TRBV19	-	CASSTGQGWYEQYF	TGTGCCAGTAGTACCGGACAGGGATGGTACGAGCAGTACTTC
TRBJ2-7	TRBD1	TRBV11-3	once	CASSLGGDRGLEQYF	TGTGCCAGCAGCTTAGGCGGGGACAGGGGCCTCGAGCAGTACTTC
TRBJ1-4	TRBD1	TRBV30	-	CAWSGDRRNEKLFF	TGTGCCTGGAGTGGGGACAGACGTAATGAAAAACTGTTTTTT
TRBJ2-7	TRBD2	TRBV7-8	once	CASSLGGTSGYEQYF	TGTGCCAGCAGCTTAGGGGGGACTAGCGGCTACGAGCAGTACTTC
TRBJ2-6	TRBD1	TRBV7-7	once	CASSPGTGTTPGANVLTF	TGTGCTAGCAGCCCCGGGACAGGGACGACCCCTGGGGCCAACGTCCTGACTTTC
TRBJ2-1	-	TRBV4-1	-	CASSQTLGGRQFF	TGCGCCAGCAGCCAAACCCTTGGTGGGAGGCAGTTCTTC
TRBJ2-1	-	TRBV2	-	CASSPTPQGNEQFF	TGTGCCAGCAGCCCGACCCCACAGGGCAATGAGCAGTTCTTC
TRBJ2-1	TRBD1	TRBV19	-	CASSMQDRATNEQFF	TGTGCCAGTAGTATGCAGGACAGGGCGACCAATGAGCAGTTCTTC
TRBJ2-2	-	TRBV3-1/TRBV3-2	-	CASSQSNTGPGELFF	TGTGCCAGCAGCCAATCAAACACGGGTCCCGGGGAGCTGTTTTTT
TRBJ1-6	TRBD1	TRBV29-1	-	CSVGTGNSPLHF	TGCAGCGTGGGGACAGGGAATTCACCCCTCCACTTT
TRBJ2-7	TRBD2	TRBV5-1	-	CASSLALAGGIPYEQYF	TGCGCCAGCAGCTTGGCCCTAGCGGGAGGGATACCCTACGAGCAGTACTTC
TRBJ1-1	TRBD1	TRBV27	-	CASSLGTVNTEAFF	TGTGCCAGCAGTTTGGGGACAGTGAACACTGAAGCTTTCTTT
TRBJ2-2	TRBD1	TRBV10-3	-	CAIRQGASGELFF	TGTGCCATCCGACAGGGGGCTAGCGGGGAGCTGTTTTTT
TRBJ1-1	-	TRBV6-1	-	CASSYEGNTEAFF	TGTGCCAGCAGTTATGAGGGGAACACTGAAGCTTTCTTT
TRBJ2-1	-	TRBV19	-	CASSIGGISRAGYNEQFF	TGTGCCAGTAGTATCGGCGGGATTAGCAGGGCCGGATACAATGAGCAGTTCTTC
TRBJ2-5	TRBD2	TRBV6-1	-	CASSEYGGQETQYF	TGTGCCAGCAGTGAATACGGGGGGCAAGAGACCCAGTACTTC
TRBJ2-7	-	TRBV5-4	-	CASSGTGTGALEQYF	TGTGCCAGCAGCGGTACCGGGACTGGGGCTCTCGAGCAGTACTTC
TRBJ2-2	TRBD1	TRBV29-1	once	CSVESSGGVRSTGELFF	TGCAGCGTTGAGTCTTCAGGGGGCGTGCGTAGCACCGGGGAGCTGTTTTTT
TRBJ2-2	TRBD1	TRBV5-6	-	CASNSGDRGAGELFF	TGTGCCAGCAACTCTGGAGACAGGGGCGCCGGGGAGCTGTTTTTT
TRBJ2-5	-	TRBV2	-	CASSEARQVMWKTQYF	TGTGCCAGCAGTGAAGCGCGCCAGGTCATGTGGAAGACCCAGTACTTC
TRBJ2-1	-	TRBV24-1	-	CATSDSGRGGDEQFF	TGTGCCACCAGTGATTCGGGTAGGGGGGGCGATGAGCAGTTCTTC
TRBJ2-5	-	TRBV25-1	-	CASSQALTPSTQYF	TGTGCCAGCAGCCAGGCCTTGACCCCCTCGACCCAGTACTTC
TRBJ1-1	-	TRBV11-2	-	CASSIDRKNTEAFF	TGTGCCAGCAGCATTGACAGGAAAAACACTGAAGCTTTCTTT
TRBJ1-1	-	TRBV27	once	CASSLDPGTEAFF	TGTGCCAGCAGTTTAGATCCGGGCACTGAAGCTTTCTTT
TRBJ2-1	TRBD2	TRBV7-9	-	CASSSPASGGVLEQFF	TGTGCCAGCAGCTCCCCGGCTAGCGGGGGGGTTTTGGAGCAGTTCTTC
TRBJ1-3	TRBD1	TRBV6-5	-	CASRTTGAGNTIYF	TGTGCCAGCAGAACCACAGGGGCTGGAAACACCATATATTTT
TRBJ1-1	-	TRBV5-1	-	CASSLGGRSEAFF	TGCGCCAGCAGCTTGGGGGGCAGGAGCGAAGCTTTCTTT
TRBJ2-2	TRBD2	TRBV6-6	once	CASSYSSGSSGELFF	TGTGCCAGCAGTTACTCTAGCGGGAGTAGCGGGGAGCTGTTTTTT
TRBJ2-7	TRBD2	TRBV9	-	CASSPTGLADYEQYF	TGTGCCAGCAGCCCGACGGGACTAGCGGACTACGAGCAGTACTTC
TRBJ1-1	-	TRBV7-9	-	CASSRGGNTEAFF	TGTGCCAGCAGCCGTGGCGGGAACACTGAAGCTTTCTTT
TRBJ1-2	-	TRBV24-1	-	CATSQNYGYTF	TGTGCCACCAGTCAGAACTATGGCTACACCTTC
TRBJ2-1	-	TRBV5-1	-	CASSLGGAYDEQFF	TGCGCCAGCAGCTTGGGAGGCGCTTACGATGAGCAGTTCTTC
TRBJ1-5	-	TRBV19	once	CASSDPGGRGSNQPQHF	TGTGCCAGTAGTGACCCTGGAGGACGTGGCAGCAATCAGCCCCAGCATTTT
TRBJ1-2	-	TRBV27	-	CASRTSNYGYTF	TGTGCCAGCAGAACAAGTAACTATGGCTACACCTTC
TRBJ1-2	-	TRBV18	-	CASSPSRDYGYTF	TGTGCCAGCTCACCGTCCAGGGACTATGGCTACACCTTC
TRBJ1-5	-	TRBV18	-	CASSPAGYGSNQPQHF	TGTGCCAGCTCACCTGCGGGATACGGGAGCAATCAGCCCCAGCATTTT
TRBJ2-3	TRBD2	TRBV7-9	-	CASSLLAADTQYF	TGTGCCAGCAGCTTACTAGCGGCAGATACGCAGTATTTT
TRBJ1-1	-	TRBV3-1/TRBV3-2	-	CASSQRRLMNTEAFF	TGTGCCAGCAGCCAACGCAGGCTAATGAACACTGAAGCTTTCTTT
TRBJ2-4	-	TRBV4-1	-	CASSQVVLAKNIQYF	TGCGCCAGCAGCCAAGTAGTACTAGCCAAAAACATTCAGTACTTC
TRBJ1-2	-	TRBV16	-	CASSPSGRANYGYTF	TGTGCCAGCAGCCCGTCGGGTCGGGCTAACTATGGCTACACCTTC